The clone carrying this TCR beta chain has just one count. Its target is unknown. V lost 0 bases, J lost 5 bases, and 6 bases stayed unmatched. The CDR3 has 15 residues. The germline V gene has CDR1 PRHDT and CDR2 FYEKMQ (reference sequence). The data derive from a study of response to subunit inactivated influenza vaccine. One entry per CDR3 protein results from TCRdb running MiXCR on the RT-PCR reads. The data contain 290,000 or so distinct CDR3 sequences, about 20% of them singletons. The study, taken as a whole, reports: Authors suggested each seasonal flu vaccination may recruit only limited numbers of new T cells.

The sample here was PBMCs from blood, taken less than 22 months after vaccination. The chain joins TRBV13 to TRBJ2-5; the match to TRBD2 covers 7 bases. The sequence was collected from a man between 50 and 75 years old who received an inactivated influenza vaccine. The CDR3 bases are TGTGCCAGCAGCTTAGGCCGACTAGCCGGGGAGACCCAGTACTTC. Translation gives CASSLGRLAGETQYF.